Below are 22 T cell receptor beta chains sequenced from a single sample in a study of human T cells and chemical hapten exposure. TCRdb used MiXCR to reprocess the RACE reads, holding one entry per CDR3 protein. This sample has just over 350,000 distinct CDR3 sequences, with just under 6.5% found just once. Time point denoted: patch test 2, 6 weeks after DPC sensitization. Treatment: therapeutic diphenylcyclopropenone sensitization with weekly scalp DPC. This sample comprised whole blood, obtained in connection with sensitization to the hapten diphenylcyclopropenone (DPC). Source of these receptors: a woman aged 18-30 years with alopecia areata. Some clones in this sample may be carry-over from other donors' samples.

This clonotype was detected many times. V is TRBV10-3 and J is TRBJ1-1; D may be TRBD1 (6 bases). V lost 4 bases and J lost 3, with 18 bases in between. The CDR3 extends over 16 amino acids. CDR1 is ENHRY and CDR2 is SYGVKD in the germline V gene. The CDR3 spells CAISVTGPGLDTEAFF. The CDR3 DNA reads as TGTGCCATCAGTGTTACAGGGCCAGGCCTAGACACTGAAGCTTTCTTT.

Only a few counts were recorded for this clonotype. The CDR3 spells CASSPSPSHPGEQYF. The CDR3 DNA sequence: TGTGCCAGCAGCCCAAGTCCTTCTCATCCAGGGGAGCAGTACTTC. V and J are TRBV7-8 and TRBJ2-7, with TRBD1 as a possible D gene (5 bases). Deletions cut 5 bases from V and 7 bases from J, with 21 bases between. This CDR3 has 15 amino acids. Germline assignment: CDR1 SGHVS and CDR2 FQNEAQ. The full variable domain, its missing parts supplied by reference TRBV7-8 and TRBJ2-7, is GAGVSQSPRYKVAKRGQDVALRCDPISGHVSLFWYQQALGQGPEFLTYFQNEAQLDKSGLPSDRFFAERPEGSVSTLKIQRTQQEDSAVYLCASSPSPSHPGEQYFGPGTRLTVT.

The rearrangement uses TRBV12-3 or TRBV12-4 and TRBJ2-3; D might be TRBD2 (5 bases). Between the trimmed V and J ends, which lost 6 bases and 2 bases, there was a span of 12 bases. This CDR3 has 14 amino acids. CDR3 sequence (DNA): TGTGCCAGCAGGCCGGGATTAAACACAGATACGCAGTATTTT. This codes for CASRPGLNTDTQYF.

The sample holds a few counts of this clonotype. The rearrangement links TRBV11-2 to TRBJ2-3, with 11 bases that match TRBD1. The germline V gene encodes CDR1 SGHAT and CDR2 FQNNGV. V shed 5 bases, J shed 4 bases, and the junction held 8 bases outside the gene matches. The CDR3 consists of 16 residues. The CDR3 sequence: CASSVAGTGGSDTQYF. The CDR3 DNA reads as TGTGCCAGCAGCGTAGCCGGGACAGGGGGTTCAGATACGCAGTATTTT.

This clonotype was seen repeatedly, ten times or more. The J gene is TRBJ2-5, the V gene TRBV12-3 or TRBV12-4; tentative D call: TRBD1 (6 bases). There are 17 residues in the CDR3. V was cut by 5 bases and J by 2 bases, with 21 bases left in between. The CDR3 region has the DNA TGTGCCAGCAGTCTATTCCCGGGACAAATCGGGCAAGAGACCCAGTACTTC. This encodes CASSLFPGQIGQETQYF.

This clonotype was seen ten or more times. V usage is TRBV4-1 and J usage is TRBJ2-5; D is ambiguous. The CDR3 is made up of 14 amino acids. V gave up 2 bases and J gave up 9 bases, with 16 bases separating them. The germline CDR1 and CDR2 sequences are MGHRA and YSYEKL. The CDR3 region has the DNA TGCGCCAGCAGCCAACCGTCCCCCGTGGCGGCCCAGTACTTC. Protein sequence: CASSQPSPVAAQYF.

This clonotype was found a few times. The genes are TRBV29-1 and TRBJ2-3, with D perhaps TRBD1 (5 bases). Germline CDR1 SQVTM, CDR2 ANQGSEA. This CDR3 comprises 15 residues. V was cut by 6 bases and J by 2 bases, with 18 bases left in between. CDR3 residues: CSVWTDNFITDTQYF. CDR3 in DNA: TGCAGCGTCTGGACGGACAATTTTATCACAGATACGCAGTATTTT.

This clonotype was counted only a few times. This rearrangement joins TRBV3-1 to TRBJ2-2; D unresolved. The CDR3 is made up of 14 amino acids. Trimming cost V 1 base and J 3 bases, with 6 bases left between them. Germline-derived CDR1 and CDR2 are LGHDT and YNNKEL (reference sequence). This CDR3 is CASSQGVYTGELFF. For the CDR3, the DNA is TGTGCCAGCAGCCAAGGAGTCTACACCGGGGAGCTGTTTTTT.

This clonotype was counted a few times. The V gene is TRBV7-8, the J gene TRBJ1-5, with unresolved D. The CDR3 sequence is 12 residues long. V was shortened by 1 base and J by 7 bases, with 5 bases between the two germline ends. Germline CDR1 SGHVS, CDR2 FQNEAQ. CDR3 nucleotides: TGTGCCAGCAGCTTAGTGGAACAGCCCCAGCATTTT. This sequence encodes CASSLVEQPQHF.

This CDR3 is CASSLAPEETQYF. CDR3 DNA sequence: TGTGCCAGCAGCTTAGCTCCTGAGGAGACCCAGTACTTC. The V call is TRBV7-2, the J call TRBJ2-5; no clear D. This CDR3 region has 13 residues. Trimming took 0 bases from V and 5 from J, leaving 7 bases between them. Germline CDR1 and CDR2: SGHTA and FQGNSA.

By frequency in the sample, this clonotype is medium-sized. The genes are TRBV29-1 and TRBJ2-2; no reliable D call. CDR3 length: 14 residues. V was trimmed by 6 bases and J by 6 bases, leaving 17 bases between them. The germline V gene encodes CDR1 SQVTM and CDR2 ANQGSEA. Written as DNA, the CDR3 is TGCAGCGTAAAAGACCCGAAAGGGCCCGGGGAGCTGTTTTTT. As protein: CSVKDPKGPGELFF.

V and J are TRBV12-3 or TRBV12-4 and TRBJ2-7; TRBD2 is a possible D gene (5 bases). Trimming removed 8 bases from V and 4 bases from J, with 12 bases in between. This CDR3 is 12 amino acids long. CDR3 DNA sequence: TGTGCCAGCGGACTGGACCTATACGAGCAGTACTTC. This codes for CASGLDLYEQYF.

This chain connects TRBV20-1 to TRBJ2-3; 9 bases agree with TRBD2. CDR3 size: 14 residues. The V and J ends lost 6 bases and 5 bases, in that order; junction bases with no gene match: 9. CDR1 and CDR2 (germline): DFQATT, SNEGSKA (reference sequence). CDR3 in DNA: TGCAGTGCCCCCCCAGCGGGGGGACTAGATACGCAGTATTTT. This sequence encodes CSAPPAGGLDTQYF.

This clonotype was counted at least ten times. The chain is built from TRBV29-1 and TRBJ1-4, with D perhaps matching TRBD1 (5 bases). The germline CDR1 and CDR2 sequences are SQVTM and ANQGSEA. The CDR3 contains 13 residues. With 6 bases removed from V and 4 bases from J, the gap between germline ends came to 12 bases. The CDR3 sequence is CSVGDSDNEKLFF. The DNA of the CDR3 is TGCAGCGTCGGCGACAGCGATAATGAAAAACTGTTTTTT.

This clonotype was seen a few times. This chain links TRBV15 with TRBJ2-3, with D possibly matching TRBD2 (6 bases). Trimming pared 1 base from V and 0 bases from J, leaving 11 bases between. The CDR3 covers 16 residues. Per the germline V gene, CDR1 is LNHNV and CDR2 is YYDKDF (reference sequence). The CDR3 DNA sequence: TGTGCCACCAGCAGAGTCGGGGGACCTAGCACAGATACGCAGTATTTT. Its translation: CATSRVGGPSTDTQYF.

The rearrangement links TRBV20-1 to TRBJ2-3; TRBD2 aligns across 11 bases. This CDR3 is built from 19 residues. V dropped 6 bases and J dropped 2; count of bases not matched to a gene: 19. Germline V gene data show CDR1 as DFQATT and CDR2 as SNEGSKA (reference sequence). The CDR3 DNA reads TGCAGTGCGCTACCGGGACTAGCGGCCCCTAATTGGTTCACAGATACGCAGTATTTT. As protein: CSALPGLAAPNWFTDTQYF.

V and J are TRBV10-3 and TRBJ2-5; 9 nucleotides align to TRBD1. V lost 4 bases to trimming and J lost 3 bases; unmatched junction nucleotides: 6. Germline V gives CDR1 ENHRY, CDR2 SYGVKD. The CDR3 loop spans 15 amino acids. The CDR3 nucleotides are TGTGCCATCAGTGTGATCAGGACAGGGGAAGAGACCCAGTACTTC. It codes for CAISVIRTGEETQYF.

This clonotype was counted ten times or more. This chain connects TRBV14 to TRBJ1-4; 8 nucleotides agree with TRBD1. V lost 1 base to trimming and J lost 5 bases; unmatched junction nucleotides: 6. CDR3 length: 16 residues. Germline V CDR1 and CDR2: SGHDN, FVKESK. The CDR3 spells CASSQGTGLPNEKLFF. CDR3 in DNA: TGTGCCAGCAGCCAAGGGACAGGGCTCCCGAATGAAAAACTGTTTTTT. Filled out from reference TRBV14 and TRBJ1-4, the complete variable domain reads EAGVTQFPSHSVIEKGQTVTLRCDPISGHDNLYWYRRVMGKEIKFLLHFVKESKQDESGMPNNRFLAERTGGTYSTLKVQPAELEDSGVYFCASSQGTGLPNEKLFFGSGTQLSVL.

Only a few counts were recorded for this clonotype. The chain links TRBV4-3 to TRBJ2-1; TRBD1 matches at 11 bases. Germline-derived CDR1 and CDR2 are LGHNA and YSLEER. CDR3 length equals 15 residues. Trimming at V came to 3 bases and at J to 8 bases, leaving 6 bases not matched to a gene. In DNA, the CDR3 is TGCGCCAGCAGCCATCTAGGGACAGGGGGAGATGAGCAGTTCTTC. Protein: CASSHLGTGGDEQFF.

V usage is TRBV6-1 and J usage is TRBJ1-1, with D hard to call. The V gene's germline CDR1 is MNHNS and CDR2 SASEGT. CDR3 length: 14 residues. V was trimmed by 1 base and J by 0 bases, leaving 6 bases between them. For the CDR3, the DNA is TGTGCCAGCAGTGAAGTGTATATGAACACTGAAGCTTTCTTT. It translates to CASSEVYMNTEAFF.

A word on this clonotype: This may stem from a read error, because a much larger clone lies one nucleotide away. The CDR3 nucleotides are TGTGCCAGCAGCTTAGTGGGCGGGGGGGCTAGCACAGATACGCAGTATTTT. Residues: CASSLVGGGASTDTQYF. V gene TRBV11-2 combines with J gene TRBJ2-3; 9 nucleotides match TRBD2. Germline loops: CDR1 SGHAT, CDR2 FQNNGV. With V trimmed by 1 base and J by 0 bases, 5 bases remained unmatched. The CDR3 length is 17 residues.

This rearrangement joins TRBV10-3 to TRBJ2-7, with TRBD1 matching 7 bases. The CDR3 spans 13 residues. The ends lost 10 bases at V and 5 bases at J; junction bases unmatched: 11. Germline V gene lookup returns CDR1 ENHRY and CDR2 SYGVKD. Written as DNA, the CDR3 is TGTGCCACCGCCGGGACAGCCAGTGACGAGCAGTACTTC. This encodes CATAGTASDEQYF.